One and the same sample provided the 2 T cell receptor beta chains below, sequenced in a study of shared clonotypes between healthy human individuals. Assay: immunoSEQ multiplex PCR; the TCRdb copy retains only in-frame clones and omits some. The sample carries 2,100,000 or so clones, approximately 94% recorded once. Sequencing was performed on naive CD4+ T cells sorted from blood. Subset here: CD45RA+ positively selected. Every receptor here comes from a man younger than 35 in good health.

V and J are TRBV30 and TRBJ2-2; D ambiguous. The CDR3 consists of 11 residues. The V end lost 8 bases, the J end lost 6 bases, and 10 bases lay between the germline ends. CDR1 is GTSNPN and CDR2 is SVGIG in the germline V gene (reference sequence). CDR3 sequence: CAGHRAGELFF. The CDR3 region has the DNA TGTGCCGGGCATCGGGCCGGGGAGCTGTTTTTT.

J is TRBJ2-1 and V is TRBV20-1, with D unresolved. Germline V CDR1 and CDR2: DFQATT, SNEGSKA (reference sequence). V was cut by 0 bases and J by 12 bases, with 9 bases left in between. The CDR3 totals 11 residues. For the CDR3, the DNA is TGCAGTGCTAGAGAAGACATAGTGCAGTTCTTC. Amino acids: CSAREDIVQFF.